Below, 32 T cell receptor beta chains from the same sample are listed, as sequenced in a study of cytomegalovirus exposure and HLA in healthy donors. 60 Vbeta and 13 Jbeta primers were used in PCR. Data came from immunoSEQ multiplex PCR; TCRdb stores just in-frame clones and leaves some out. The sample records around 130,000 clones, 84% being singletons. The sequenced sample was PBMCs. All receptors come from a woman between 18 and 30 years old in good health and CMV-seropositive.

Note on this clone: Within the sample, other DNA sequences also encode this same CDR3. The J gene is TRBJ2-5, the V gene TRBV5-4, with TRBD1 matching 11 bases. This CDR3 contains 16 residues. Germline-derived CDR1 and CDR2 are SGHNT and YYREEE (reference sequence). J was trimmed by 5 bases and V by 0 bases; bases with no gene match: 6. Here the CDR3 reads CASSLGRTGGWETQYF. In DNA form, the CDR3 reads TGTGCCAGCAGCTTGGGCAGGACAGGGGGCTGGGAGACCCAGTACTTC.

This chain uses TRBV9 with TRBJ2-3; possibly TRBD1 for D (6 bases). The germline CDR1 and CDR2 sequences are SGDLS and YYNGEE. There are 15 residues in the CDR3. Trimming took 1 base from V and 2 from J, leaving 11 bases between them. The CDR3, as DNA: TGTGCCAGCAGCGTATCAGGGGCCCCCACAGATACGCAGTATTTT. Encoded protein: CASSVSGAPTDTQYF.

The rearrangement links TRBV9 to TRBJ1-3; D may be TRBD1 (6 bases). The CDR3 totals 16 residues. V dropped 2 bases and J dropped 4 bases, with 16 bases sitting between them. Germline V gene sequence: CDR1 SGDLS, CDR2 YYNGEE. The CDR3 region has the DNA TGTGCCAGCAGCGTCCTCAATTGGGGGCAAGGAAACACCATATATTTT. This encodes CASSVLNWGQGNTIYF.

The gene calls are TRBV25-1 and TRBJ2-3; TRBD2 is a possible D gene (5 bases). The CDR3 has 14 amino acids. CDR1 and CDR2 from the germline V gene are MGHDK and SYGVNS. V lost 4 bases and J 3 bases, leaving 11 bases between the germline ends. The CDR3 spells CASSAKPGTDTQYF. CDR3 nucleotides: TGTGCCAGCAGTGCCAAGCCGGGGACAGATACGCAGTATTTT.

The gene calls are TRBV18 and TRBJ1-2; 8 bases line up with TRBD1. The V and J ends lost 6 bases and 0 bases, in that order; junction bases with no gene match: 9. CDR1 is KGHSH, CDR2 LQKENI, per germline. This CDR3 comprises 16 residues. DNA for the CDR3: TGTGCCAGCTCCCCAAAACAGGGGGTAGCTAACTATGGCTACACCTTC. This translates into CASSPKQGVANYGYTF.

This clone was counted only a few times. V gene TRBV29-1 combines with J gene TRBJ2-1, with 8 bases identical to TRBD1. The CDR3 covers 14 residues. V shed 7 bases, J shed 3 bases, and the junction held 8 bases outside the gene matches. CDR1 and CDR2 from the germline V gene are SQVTM and ANQGSEA. Here the CDR3 DNA reads TGCAGCGCCGAACGTGGGACAGGCTACAATGAGCAGTTCTTC. The encoded protein is CSAERGTGYNEQFF.

The chain combines TRBV10-3 with TRBJ1-2; D might be TRBD1 (6 bases). The length of the CDR3 is 16 residues. Germline CDR1 reads ENHRY; CDR2 reads SYGVKD. V lost 4 bases and J 4 bases, leaving 19 bases between the germline ends. CDR3 nucleotides: TGTGCCATCAGTGGGGAACAGGGACCCGAGGCCTATGGCTACACCTTC. Residues: CAISGEQGPEAYGYTF.

The chain uses TRBV6-5 and TRBJ1-4, with a possible D match to TRBD1 (6 bases). With 6 bases removed from V and 8 bases from J, the gap between germline ends came to 13 bases. Germline lookup yields CDR1 MNHEY and CDR2 SVGAGI. CDR3 length: 13 residues. CDR3 DNA sequence: TGTGCCAGCAGCCCCCGGACAGACGAAAAACTGTTTTTT. Translating it yields CASSPRTDEKLFF.

The CDR3 spells CASRRTGEKSYEQYF. CDR3 nucleotide sequence: TGTGCCAGCAGGAGGACAGGGGAAAAATCCTACGAGCAGTACTTC. The chain uses TRBV21-1 and TRBJ2-7; the table assigns TRBD1, which was not confirmed against the DNA. TRBV21-1 is a listed pseudogene. The CDR3 is 15 residues long.

The chain is built from TRBV19 and TRBJ2-3; 14 bases are shared with TRBD2. The CDR3 is 16 residues long. V gave up 4 bases and J gave up 7 bases; unmatched junction bases: 7. Germline V gene data show CDR1 as LNHDA and CDR2 as SQIVND (reference sequence). Here the CDR3 DNA reads TGTGCCAGTAGTAAGACTAGCGGGGGGGCCGATAATACGCAGTATTTT. It specifies CASSKTSGGADNTQYF.

The V call is TRBV6-5, the J call TRBJ2-5, with 10 bases lining up with TRBD2. Germline loops: CDR1 MNHEY, CDR2 SVGAGI. This CDR3 is built from 14 residues. The J segment lost 6 bases and the V segment lost 10 bases, leaving 11 bases of the junction unmatched. Written as DNA, the CDR3 is TGTGCCACCCGGCGAGCGGGGGGGCTTCAGACCCAGTACTTC. Translated, it gives CATRRAGGLQTQYF.

J is TRBJ2-7 and V is TRBV5-5; 8 positions agree with TRBD1. V shed 3 bases, J shed 3 bases, and the junction held 5 bases outside the gene matches. Germline V gene data show CDR1 as SGHKS and CDR2 as YYEKEE (reference sequence). CDR3 length equals 14 residues. Here the CDR3 reads CASSWGQVLYEQYF. CDR3 in DNA: TGTGCCAGCAGCTGGGGACAGGTTCTCTACGAGCAGTACTTC.

This chain connects TRBV7-2 to TRBJ2-5; TRBD1 matches 7 bases. The germline CDR1 and CDR2 sequences are SGHTA and FQGNSA. The CDR3 sequence is 12 residues long. V shed 5 bases and J 5 bases; nucleotides not matched to a gene: 2. As DNA, the CDR3 is TGTGCCAGCAGCCCCAGGGGGGAGACCCAGTACTTC. Translating it yields CASSPRGETQYF. The full variable domain, its missing parts supplied by reference TRBV7-2 and TRBJ2-5, is GAGVSQSPSNKVTEKGKDVELRCDPISGHTALYWYRQSLGQGLEFLIYFQGNSAPDKSGLPSDRFSAERTGGSVSTLTIQRTQQEDSAVYLCASSPRGETQYFGPGTRLLVL.

This clone was detected a few times. The chain couples TRBV27 to TRBJ2-6; TRBD2 matches at 16 bases. Germline V gives CDR1 MNHEY, CDR2 SMNVEV (reference sequence). Trimming at V came to 4 bases and at J to 3 bases, leaving 9 bases not matched to a gene. This CDR3 contains 20 residues. CDR3 sequence reads: CASSSPGLAGGPDGANVLTF. As DNA, the CDR3 is TGTGCCAGCAGTTCCCCGGGACTAGCGGGGGGGCCTGATGGGGCCAACGTCCTGACTTTC.

The J gene is TRBJ2-5, the V gene TRBV11-2; D unresolved. The germline gives CDR1 SGHAT, CDR2 FQNNGV. The CDR3 contains 13 residues. Trimming removed 1 base from V and 4 bases from J, with 7 bases in between. CDR3 amino acids: CASSLGPGETQYF. In nucleotides, the CDR3 is TGTGCCAGCAGCTTAGGGCCAGGAGAGACCCAGTACTTC.

This chain links TRBV7-3 with TRBJ2-7; D possibly corresponds to TRBD1 (7 bases). Germline V gives CDR1 SGHTA, CDR2 FQGTGA. The CDR3 loop spans 14 amino acids. Between the trimmed V and J ends, which lost 3 bases and 2 bases, there was a span of 11 bases. DNA for the CDR3: TGTGCCAGCAGCTTGGCAGGGGGGCCCTACGAGCAGTACTTC. Encoded protein: CASSLAGGPYEQYF.

This chain uses TRBV6-4 with TRBJ2-5, with D uncertain. The CDR3 runs 14 residues. V lost 2 bases to trimming and J lost 2 bases, with 9 bases between them. The germline CDR1 and CDR2 sequences are MRHNA and SNTAGT. Written as DNA, the CDR3 is TGTGCCAGCAGTGACACCGGGTTTCAAGAGACCCAGTACTTC. The encoded protein is CASSDTGFQETQYF.

V gene TRBV5-1 combines with J gene TRBJ2-3; 10 bases fit TRBD2. V gave up 0 bases and J gave up 0 bases; unmatched junction bases: 7. The CDR3 covers 18 residues. Germline assignment: CDR1 SGHRS and CDR2 YFSETQ. In DNA form, the CDR3 reads TGCGCCAGCAGCTTGGGCTCTAGCGGGGGCACTAGCACAGATACGCAGTATTTT. Protein product: CASSLGSSGGTSTDTQYF. The complete variable domain, with remaining parts taken from reference TRBV5-1 and TRBJ2-3, reads KAGVTQTPRYLIKTRGQQVTLSCSPISGHRSVSWYQQTPGQGLQFLFEYFSETQRNKGNFPGRFSGRQFSNSRSEMNVSTLELGDSALYLCASSLGSSGGTSTDTQYFGPGTRLTVL.

This chain joins TRBV25-1 and TRBJ1-1; 7 bases map to TRBD1. CDR3 length: 13 residues. Per germline, CDR1 MGHDK and CDR2 SYGVNS. Losses at the gene ends were 5 bases for V and 6 bases for J; bases not matched to a gene: 6. The CDR3 DNA is TGTGCCAGCAGTCGACAGGGTATCGCTGAAGCTTTCTTT. Translation: CASSRQGIAEAFF. The variable domain in full, completed from reference TRBV25-1 and TRBJ1-1, reads EADIYQTPRYLVIGTGKKITLECSQTMGHDKMYWYQQDPGMELHLIHYSYGVNSTEKGDLSSESTVSRIRTEHFPLTLESARPSHTSQYLCASSRQGIAEAFFGQGTRLTVV.

V and J are TRBV4-1 and TRBJ2-5; TRBD1 aligns across 7 bases. The tail of the sequence fits TRBJ2-7 better, so the J call may be wrong. Germline CDR1 is MGHRA and CDR2 is YSYEKL. The CDR3 has 15 amino acids. The CDR3 loop is CASSQDGTGAYEQYF. The CDR3 DNA sequence: TGCGCCAGCAGCCAAGATGGAACAGGGGCCTACGAGCAGTACTTC.

V and J are TRBV6-1 and TRBJ1-5; maybe TRBD1 (5 bases). Germline V gene sequence: CDR1 MNHNS, CDR2 SASEGT. Trimming took 2 bases from V and 11 from J, leaving 16 bases between them. CDR3 length: 14 amino acids. As DNA, the CDR3 is TGTGCCAGCAGTGAATTTACAGGCACGGTGGCCCAGCATTTT. Protein: CASSEFTGTVAQHF.

The CDR3 sequence is CASSLYKGSGNQPQHF. The CDR3 region has the DNA TGTGCCAGCAGTTTATATAAGGGGTCGGGCAATCAGCCCCAGCATTTT. This rearrangement joins TRBV28 to TRBJ1-5; weak D call: TRBD1 (5 bases). Trimming removed 1 base at V and 2 bases at J, with 12 bases between. Looked up from germline, CDR1 is MDHEN and CDR2 is SYDVKM. This CDR3 comprises 16 residues.

In its sample, this clone was seen a few times. This rearrangement joins TRBV5-6 to TRBJ2-3; 8 bases map to TRBD2. The ends lost 7 bases at V and 0 bases at J; junction bases unmatched: 10. The germline V gene encodes CDR1 SGHDT and CDR2 YYEEEE. This CDR3 is built from 16 residues. The CDR3 loop is CASSLFSGVSTDTQYF. DNA for the CDR3: TGTGCCAGCTCCCTATTTAGCGGGGTGAGCACAGATACGCAGTATTTT. Together with reference TRBV5-6 and TRBJ2-3, the CDR3 gives the full variable domain: DAGVTQSPTHLIKTRGQQVTLRCSPKSGHDTVSWYQQALGQGPQFIFQYYEEEERQRGNFPDRFSGHQFPNYSSELNVNALLLGDSALYLCASSLFSGVSTDTQYFGPGTRLTVL.

The chain combines TRBV29-1 with TRBJ1-2; TRBD1 aligns across 9 bases. The CDR3 extends over 15 amino acids. Germline CDR1 SQVTM, CDR2 ANQGSEA. V was clipped by 3 bases and J by 2 bases; unmatched bases: 7. CDR3 residues: CSVDRGQGYNYGYTF. The CDR3 region has the DNA TGCAGCGTTGATAGGGGACAGGGTTACAACTATGGCTACACCTTC.

The chain couples TRBV4-1 to TRBJ2-1, with 14 bases matching TRBD2. The CDR3 sequence is 14 residues long. Germline V CDR1 and CDR2: MGHRA, YSYEKL. V shed 4 bases and J 9 bases; nucleotides not matched to a gene: 2. The CDR3 region is CASSLGLAGAEQFF. The CDR3, as DNA: TGCGCCAGCAGCCTGGGACTAGCGGGGGCTGAGCAGTTCTTC.

The rearrangement uses TRBV2 and TRBJ2-5; a weak D match, TRBD2 (5 bases). CDR1 and CDR2 (germline): SNHLY, FYNNEI. This CDR3 has 13 residues. Between the trimmed V and J ends, which lost 5 bases and 4 bases, there was a span of 11 bases. Here the CDR3 reads CASSTGLGETQYF. In DNA, the CDR3 is TGTGCCAGCAGTACCGGACTGGGAGAGACCCAGTACTTC.

This rearrangement joins TRBV6-5 to TRBJ1-6, with unresolved D. This CDR3 is 15 amino acids long. Germline values: CDR1 MNHEY, CDR2 SVGAGI. V shed 4 bases and J shed 6 bases, with 13 bases lying between them. This CDR3 is CASSFDPVGNSPLHF. DNA of the CDR3: TGTGCCAGCAGTTTTGATCCGGTTGGTAATTCACCCCTCCACTTT.

The chain carries TRBV13 and TRBJ2-7; TRBD1 matches 8 bases. The CDR3 totals 15 residues. Germline V gene sequence: CDR1 PRHDT, CDR2 FYEKMQ (reference sequence). J lost 2 bases, V lost 5 bases, and 8 bases had no gene match. The CDR3 bases are TGTGCCAGCAGCACTCAGACAGGGGACCCCTACGAGCAGTACTTC. This gives the protein CASSTQTGDPYEQYF.

This clone was detected a few times. V gene TRBV6-6 combines with J gene TRBJ1-2; TRBD1 agrees at 10 bases. Germline V CDR1 and CDR2: MNHNY, SVGAGI (reference sequence). This CDR3 is 14 amino acids long. V dropped 10 bases and J dropped 8; count of bases not matched to a gene: 13. CDR3 sequence reads: CATTTGGDAPGYTF. The CDR3 DNA reads TGTGCCACCACGACAGGGGGCGATGCCCCCGGCTACACCTTC.

This chain uses TRBV5-1 with TRBJ2-6; 12 nucleotides agree with TRBD1. V lost 0 bases, J lost 3 bases, and 4 bases stayed unmatched. The CDR3 covers 18 residues. CDR1 and CDR2 from the germline V gene are SGHRS and YFSETQ. The CDR3 spells CASSLEGTGGYGANVLTF. The DNA of the CDR3 is TGCGCCAGCAGCTTGGAAGGGACAGGGGGCTATGGGGCCAACGTCCTGACTTTC.

The chain carries TRBV7-2 and TRBJ1-1; no clear D. The CDR3 is 12 amino acids. The germline gives CDR1 SGHTA, CDR2 FQGNSA. With 5 bases removed from V and 8 bases from J, the gap between germline ends came to 12 bases. The CDR3 reads CASSLSGIEAFF. DNA for the CDR3: TGTGCCAGCAGCCTATCGGGAATAGAAGCTTTCTTT.

The sample holds a few counts of this clone. This chain uses TRBV5-4 with TRBJ2-7, with D unresolved. The ends were cut back, 2 bases at V and 1 base at J, with 4 bases in the middle. This CDR3 contains 12 residues. Germline CDR1 SGHNT, CDR2 YYREEE (reference sequence). The DNA for the CDR3 is TGTGCCAGCAGCTTTCAGTCCTACGAGCAGTACTTC. Translating gives CASSFQSYEQYF.